This TCR beta chain was captured by sequencing in a study of cytomegalovirus exposure and HLA in healthy donors. Overall study findings and caveats: Many donors shared some public TCRs, even though most TCR sequences were rare.

The CDR3 has 13 amino acids. From germline, CDR1 is MNHNS and CDR2 SASEGT. V was clipped by 7 bases and J by 4 bases; unmatched bases: 5. With regard to this clone: Its antigen is unknown. In the same sample, other DNA sequences code for this CDR3.

This PCR relied on a set of 60 Vbeta primers and 13 Jbeta primers. Profiled with immunoSEQ multiplex PCR; TCRdb holds only in-frame clones, not every one. In the table there are 110,000 to 150,000 clones, about 85% of which are singletons. V and J are TRBV6-1 and TRBJ1-1, with 8 bases that match TRBD1. This TCR came from a boy between 2 and 10 years old in good health and CMV-seronegative. Sequencing input: PBMCs. CDR3 DNA sequence: TGTGCCAGCATTAACAGGGGGGGCACTGAAGCTTTCTTT. This sequence encodes CASINRGGTEAFF.